The 4 T cell receptor beta chains reported below all come from one sample, sequenced in a study of T cells after yellow fever vaccination. TCRdb passed the 5' RACE reads through MiXCR, listing each CDR3 protein once. Among under 200,000 distinct CDR3 sequences listed, approximately 6.7% were seen once. The sample was CD4+ T cells sorted from PBMCs, taken less than 6 days after the first yellow fever vaccination. The receptors shown here come from a young man who received the YFV17D yellow fever vaccine.

This clonotype was picked up many times. This rearrangement joins TRBV19 to TRBJ2-4, with a weak D call TRBD1 (6 bases). Germline CDR1 reads LNHDA; CDR2 reads SQIVND (reference sequence). The CDR3 consists of 14 residues. Trimming removed 6 bases at V and 7 bases at J, with 16 bases between. The CDR3 DNA is TGTGCCAGTAGCACAGGGCAGGGTTTCAACATTCAGTACTTC. It yields the protein CASSTGQGFNIQYF.

This clonotype was detected only a few times. The chain recombines TRBV6-1 with TRBJ2-7; possibly TRBD1 for D (6 bases). V lost 8 bases to trimming and J lost 2 bases, with 13 bases between them. This CDR3 region has 13 residues. CDR1 and CDR2 (germline): MNHNS, SASEGT. CDR3 loop: CASRKRDTYEQYF. For the CDR3, the DNA is TGTGCCAGCCGTAAACGGGACACCTACGAGCAGTACTTC.

In this sample, this clonotype turned up once. One base away lies a much larger clone, so this may be a sequencing read error. V and J are TRBV4-1 and TRBJ1-2; D is unclear. The CDR3 sequence is 12 residues long. CDR1 and CDR2 from the germline V gene are MGHRA and YSYEKL. The CDR3 loop reads CASIQDGRSYTF. CDR3 coding DNA: TGCGCCAGCATCCAAGATGGCAGGAGCTACACCTTC.

The chain joins TRBV6-2 or TRBV6-3 to TRBJ1-1; D possibly corresponds to TRBD1 (6 bases). This CDR3 spans 16 amino acids. Per germline, CDR1 MNHEY and CDR2 SVGEGT. Trimming left V 6 bases short and J 0 bases short, with 17 bases between. The CDR3 spells CASRLQGGSMNTEAFF. In nucleotides, the CDR3 is TGTGCCAGCAGACTACAGGGAGGGTCGATGAACACTGAAGCTTTCTTT.